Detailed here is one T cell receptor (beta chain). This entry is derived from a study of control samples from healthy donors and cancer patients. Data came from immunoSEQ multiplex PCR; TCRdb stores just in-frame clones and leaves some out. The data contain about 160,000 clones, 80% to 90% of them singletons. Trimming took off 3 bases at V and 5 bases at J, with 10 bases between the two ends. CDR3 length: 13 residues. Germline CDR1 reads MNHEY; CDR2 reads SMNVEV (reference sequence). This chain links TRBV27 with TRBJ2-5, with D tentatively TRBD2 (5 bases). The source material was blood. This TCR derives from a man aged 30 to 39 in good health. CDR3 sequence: CASSFLGVETQYF. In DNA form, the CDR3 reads TGTGCCAGCAGTTTCCTGGGAGTGGAGACCCAGTACTTC.